The text below deals with one T cell receptor beta chain. The antigen is not known. The data originate from a study of cytomegalovirus exposure and HLA in healthy donors. Study-level results: Several of the most significant clusters appeared linked to common viral pathogens, based on a later analysis. Presence/absence analyses rested on an assumption that sequencing depth was roughly uniform across donors.

Germline loops: CDR1 SGHTA, CDR2 FQGTGA. The length of the CDR3 is 13 residues. V was pared by 1 base and J by 9 bases, with 7 bases between. The primer mix had 60 Vbeta and 13 Jbeta primers. Assay: immunoSEQ multiplex PCR; the TCRdb copy retains only in-frame clones and omits some. This table holds around 120,000 clones, approximately 61% found once. The rearrangement joins TRBV7-3 to TRBJ2-6; D ambiguous. The sequence derives from a man aged 30 to 39 in good health and CMV-seropositive. The sample was PBMCs. The CDR3 reads CASSLNSVNVLTF. The CDR3 bases are TGTGCCAGCAGCTTAAATTCGGTCAACGTCCTGACTTTC.